These T cell receptor beta chains were read from a single sample in a study of T-cell memory formation after mild COVID-19. Using its own MiXCR run on the 5' RACE reads, TCRdb lists one record per CDR3 protein. The data contain around 53,000 distinct CDR3 sequences, 12% of them singletons. Sequencing used PBMCs or a T cell subset sorted from them (not recorded which). These TCRs come from a man aged 18 to 30 who had mild COVID-19 (a few samples of this study predate the infection). Cell type and time point are not known. CDR3s include the opening cysteine and the closing phenylalanine or tryptophan. The D gene is left open where the match is weak. The size of a clone is reported for some rows only, either as once, few or many, or as a class for expanded clones.

d_call clone_size j_call v_call cdr3_aa cdr3_nt
- many TRBJ1-2 TRBV12-3/TRBV12-4 CASTFRPNYGYTF TGTGCCAGCACCTTTCGGCCTAACTATGGCTACACCTTC
- - TRBJ1-6 TRBV27 CASSLWSVRAENSPLHF TGTGCCAGCAGTTTATGGTCGGTCAGGGCCGAGAATTCACCCCTCCACTTT
TRBD1 - TRBJ1-1 TRBV29-1 CSARTGATEAFF TGCAGCGCGAGGACAGGGGCCACTGAAGCTTTCTTT
- - TRBJ1-5 TRBV20-1 CSASTWGQGQPQHF TGCAGTGCTAGCACATGGGGTCAGGGTCAGCCCCAGCATTTT
- - TRBJ2-3 TRBV7-2 CASSLLVTQYF TGTGCCAGCAGCTTATTGGTTACGCAGTATTTT
- few TRBJ2-3 TRBV28 CASRGDSRNTQYF TGTGCCAGCAGGGGGGACTCCCGAAATACGCAGTATTTT
- many TRBJ2-2 TRBV12-3/TRBV12-4 CASSPHGSTGELFF TGTGCCAGCAGTCCCCACGGGTCCACCGGGGAGCTGTTTTTT
- many TRBJ2-7 TRBV10-3 CAISEYSGSSYEQYF TGTGCCATCAGTGAGTACTCAGGGAGCTCCTACGAGCAGTACTTC
- few TRBJ2-1 TRBV7-2 CASRSGGKDEQFF TGTGCCAGCAGATCAGGGGGGAAGGATGAGCAGTTCTTC
- - TRBJ1-3 TRBV29-1 CSVVPEAGNTIYF TGCAGCGTTGTGCCTGAGGCCGGAAACACCATATATTTT
TRBD1 few TRBJ1-2 TRBV9 CASSPDRNYGYTF TGTGCCAGCAGCCCGGACAGGAACTATGGCTACACCTTC
- - TRBJ1-5 TRBV7-9 CASSLGAGAIGTQHF TGTGCCAGCAGCTTAGGGGCAGGGGCGATTGGGACCCAGCATTTT
- - TRBJ2-7 TRBV20-1 CSAGVPQGYSYEQYF TGCAGTGCTGGGGTCCCACAGGGTTACTCCTACGAGCAGTACTTC
- - TRBJ2-1 TRBV7-2 CASSLGLAGGAEQFF TGTGCCAGCAGCTTAGGTTTAGCAGGGGGGGCTGAGCAGTTCTTC
- - TRBJ1-2 TRBV6-6 CASTYEGGVTANGYTF TGTGCCAGTACGTACGAGGGGGGCGTCACAGCGAATGGCTACACCTTC
TRBD1 - TRBJ1-1 TRBV29-1 CSVESGGTEAFF TGCAGCGTTGAATCAGGGGGCACTGAAGCTTTCTTT
- once TRBJ1-2 TRBV6-1 CASSEWRGISNYGYTF TGTGCCAGCAGTGAATGGAGGGGCATCTCTAACTATGGCTACACCTTC
TRBD1 - TRBJ1-1 TRBV12-3/TRBV12-4 CASSFPGGTVTEAFF TGTGCCAGCAGTTTCCCAGGGGGAACGGTCACTGAAGCTTTCTTT
TRBD2 few TRBJ2-7 TRBV10-2 CASSSSGYEQYF TGCGCCAGCTCGTCTAGCGGCTACGAGCAGTACTTC
- few TRBJ2-2 TRBV4-3 CASSQDPQGNTGELFF TGCGCCAGCAGCCAAGATCCGCAGGGAAACACCGGGGAGCTGTTTTTT
- many TRBJ2-1 TRBV4-3 CASSPTAYNEQFF TGCGCCAGCAGCCCGACAGCTTACAATGAGCAGTTCTTC
TRBD1 - TRBJ2-5 TRBV6-5 CASTTSGGQETQYF TGTGCCAGCACCACGTCAGGGGGCCAAGAGACCCAGTACTTC
- - TRBJ1-5 TRBV6-2/TRBV6-3 CASATASNQPQHF TGTGCCAGCGCAACGGCTAGCAATCAGCCCCAGCATTTT
- few TRBJ2-3 TRBV7-9 CASSSGLTSTDTQYF TGTGCCAGCAGCTCCGGGCTTACTAGCACAGATACGCAGTATTTT
TRBD2 many TRBJ2-5 TRBV20-1 CSASPEYLRGGQETQYF TGCAGTGCTAGCCCCGAGTACCTGCGGGGGGGGCAGGAGACCCAGTACTTC
- many TRBJ2-2 TRBV6-2/TRBV6-3 CASSYSKRDTGELFF TGTGCCAGCAGTTACTCGAAAAGGGACACCGGGGAGCTGTTTTTT
- - TRBJ1-1 TRBV15 CATSTIPGATNTEAFF TGTGCCACCAGCACAATCCCAGGGGCTACGAACACTGAAGCTTTCTTT
- few TRBJ1-1 TRBV7-2 CASSLAAGSPGTEAFF TGTGCCAGCAGCTTAGCCGCCGGATCCCCCGGGACTGAAGCTTTCTTT
- - TRBJ1-1 TRBV7-9 CASSLGEGVVEAFF TGTGCCAGCAGCTTGGGCGAGGGGGTAGTTGAAGCTTTCTTT
TRBD1 - TRBJ1-2 TRBV3-1 CASSHDRGYGYTF TGTGCCAGCAGCCATGACAGGGGCTATGGCTACACCTTC
- many TRBJ2-1 TRBV6-2/TRBV6-3 CASRPTGRIEQFF TGTGCCAGCAGGCCTACAGGGCGCATTGAGCAGTTCTTC
TRBD2 - TRBJ2-1 TRBV6-2/TRBV6-3 CASKKEGLEKNEQFF TGTGCCAGCAAAAAGGAAGGACTAGAGAAAAATGAGCAGTTCTTC
- few TRBJ2-5 TRBV2 CASSVKETQYF TGTGCCAGCAGCGTAAAAGAGACCCAGTACTTC
TRBD2 - TRBJ2-1 TRBV11-3 CASSLEAGGHNEQFF TGTGCCAGCAGCTTAGAAGCGGGGGGGCACAATGAGCAGTTCTTC
- - TRBJ1-4 TRBV4-1 CASSQGQNEKLFF TGCGCCAGCAGCCAAGGACAAAATGAAAAACTGTTTTTT
TRBD2 - TRBJ2-1 TRBV18 CASSPVTSGYNEQFF TGTGCCAGCTCACCGGTGACTAGCGGATACAATGAGCAGTTCTTC
TRBD1 few TRBJ2-2 TRBV15 CATSRRTGANTGELFF TGTGCCACCAGCAGAAGGACAGGGGCGAACACCGGGGAGCTGTTTTTT
- few TRBJ1-5 TRBV10-3 CAISESTTAQHF TGTGCCATCAGTGAGTCGACTACGGCCCAGCATTTT
TRBD1 - TRBJ1-6 TRBV6-6 CASSYSGTENSPLHF TGTGCCAGCAGTTACTCGGGGACAGAGAATTCACCCCTCCACTTT
TRBD2 many TRBJ2-3 TRBV7-3 CASSLREADTQYF TGTGCCAGCAGCTTACGGGAGGCAGATACGCAGTATTTT
- - TRBJ2-7 TRBV7-2 CASSAGLLSSYEQYF TGTGCCAGCAGCGCGGGACTCCTGAGCTCCTACGAGCAGTACTTC
- - TRBJ2-7 TRBV3-1 CASSQDSAPSYEQYF TGTGCCAGCAGCCAAGATAGCGCCCCCTCCTACGAGCAGTACTTC
- many TRBJ1-2 TRBV12-3/TRBV12-4 CASSSSGGINYGYTF TGTGCCAGCAGTTCCTCGGGAGGTATAAACTATGGCTACACCTTC
- many TRBJ1-1 TRBV7-8 CASSLRPQGTEAFF TGTGCCAGCAGCTTACGGCCACAGGGCACTGAAGCTTTCTTT